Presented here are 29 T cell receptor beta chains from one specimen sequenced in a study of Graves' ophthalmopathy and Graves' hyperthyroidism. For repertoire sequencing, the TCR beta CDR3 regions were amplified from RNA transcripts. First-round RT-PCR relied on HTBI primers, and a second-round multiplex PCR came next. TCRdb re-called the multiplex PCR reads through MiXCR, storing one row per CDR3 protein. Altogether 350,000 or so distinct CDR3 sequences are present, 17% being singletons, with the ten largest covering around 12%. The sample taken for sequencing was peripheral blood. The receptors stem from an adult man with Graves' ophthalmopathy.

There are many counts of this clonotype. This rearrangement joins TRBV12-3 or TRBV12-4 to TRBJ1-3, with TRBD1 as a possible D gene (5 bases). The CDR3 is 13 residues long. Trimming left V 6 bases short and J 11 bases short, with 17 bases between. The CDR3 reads CASSPLQVASIYF. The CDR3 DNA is TGTGCCAGCAGCCCCCTACAGGTAGCCTCCATATATTTT.

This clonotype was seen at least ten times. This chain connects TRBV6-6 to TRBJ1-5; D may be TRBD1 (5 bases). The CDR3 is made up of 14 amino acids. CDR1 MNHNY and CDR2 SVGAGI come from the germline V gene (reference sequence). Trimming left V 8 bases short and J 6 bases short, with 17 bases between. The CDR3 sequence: CASGPGFLVQPQHF. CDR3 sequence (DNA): TGTGCCAGCGGCCCAGGGTTCTTGGTTCAGCCCCAGCATTTT.

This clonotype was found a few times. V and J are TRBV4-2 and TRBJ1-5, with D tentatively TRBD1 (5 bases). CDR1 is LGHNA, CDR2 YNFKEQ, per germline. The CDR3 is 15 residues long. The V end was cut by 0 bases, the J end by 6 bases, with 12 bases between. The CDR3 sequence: CASSQDGGSSQPQHF. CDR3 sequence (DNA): TGTGCCAGCAGCCAAGATGGGGGTTCTAGTCAGCCCCAGCATTTT.

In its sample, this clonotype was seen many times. CDR3 coding DNA: TGTGCCAGCAGCTTGCGAGGGGCCCACGAGCAGTACTTC. This sequence encodes CASSLRGAHEQYF. The genes are TRBV5-6 and TRBJ2-7, with D perhaps assigned TRBD1 or TRBD2 (5 bases each). Trimming stripped 1 base from V and 5 bases from J, with 10 bases between. Germline V gene lookup returns CDR1 SGHDT and CDR2 YYEEEE. The CDR3 loop spans 13 amino acids.

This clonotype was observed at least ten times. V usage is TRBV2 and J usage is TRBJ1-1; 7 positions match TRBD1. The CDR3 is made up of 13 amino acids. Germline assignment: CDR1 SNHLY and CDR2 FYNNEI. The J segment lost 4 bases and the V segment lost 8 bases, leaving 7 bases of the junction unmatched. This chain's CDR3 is CASVGQPSTEAFF. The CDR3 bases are TGTGCCAGCGTGGGACAGCCGAGCACTGAAGCTTTCTTT.

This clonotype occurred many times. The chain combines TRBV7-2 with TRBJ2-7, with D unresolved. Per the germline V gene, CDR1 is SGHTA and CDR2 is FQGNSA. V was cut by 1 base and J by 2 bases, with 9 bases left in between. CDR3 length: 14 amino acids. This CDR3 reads CASSLVPSTYEQYF. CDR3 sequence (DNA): TGTGCCAGCAGCTTAGTTCCTAGTACCTACGAGCAGTACTTC.

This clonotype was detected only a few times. This CDR3 reads CASSKGTTTYQETQYF. CDR3 in DNA: TGTGCCAGCAGTAAAGGGACCACCACGTACCAAGAGACCCAGTACTTC. V is TRBV6-1 and J is TRBJ2-5; possibly TRBD1 or TRBD2 for D (5 bases each). This CDR3 is 16 amino acids long. Germline V gene data show CDR1 as MNHNS and CDR2 as SASEGT. Trimming took 5 bases from V and 0 from J, leaving 16 bases between them.

For the CDR3, the DNA is TGTGCCTGGAGTGTTGCGGGAGTTTCGGGGGAGCAGTACTTC. Translated: CAWSVAGVSGEQYF. The J gene is TRBJ2-7, the V gene TRBV30; 7 positions agree with TRBD2. The CDR3 has 14 residues. V lost 0 bases, J lost 7 bases, and 9 bases stayed unmatched. Germline V CDR1 and CDR2: GTSNPN, SVGIG (reference sequence).

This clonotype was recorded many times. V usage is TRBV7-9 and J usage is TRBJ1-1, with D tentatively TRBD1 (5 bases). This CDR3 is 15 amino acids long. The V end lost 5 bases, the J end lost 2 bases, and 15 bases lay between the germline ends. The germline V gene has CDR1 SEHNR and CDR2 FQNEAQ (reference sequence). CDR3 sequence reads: CASSQTGTANTEAFF. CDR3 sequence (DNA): TGTGCCAGCAGCCAGACCGGGACCGCCAACACTGAAGCTTTCTTT.

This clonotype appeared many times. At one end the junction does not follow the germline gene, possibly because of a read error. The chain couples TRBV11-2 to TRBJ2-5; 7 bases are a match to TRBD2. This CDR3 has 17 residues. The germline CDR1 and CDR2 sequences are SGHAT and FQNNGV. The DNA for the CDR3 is TGCGCCAGCAGCTTAGGATTGGGAGGGAGAATTTGGGAGACCCAGTACTTC. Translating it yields CASSLGLGGRIWETQYF.

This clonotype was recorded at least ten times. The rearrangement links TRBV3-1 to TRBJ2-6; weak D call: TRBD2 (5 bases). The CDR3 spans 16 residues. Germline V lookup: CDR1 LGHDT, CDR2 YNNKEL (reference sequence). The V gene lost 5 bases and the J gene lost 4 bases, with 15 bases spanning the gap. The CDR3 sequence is CASSREGSPGANVLTF. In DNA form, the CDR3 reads TGTGCCAGCAGCAGAGAGGGATCCCCGGGGGCCAACGTCCTGACTTTC.

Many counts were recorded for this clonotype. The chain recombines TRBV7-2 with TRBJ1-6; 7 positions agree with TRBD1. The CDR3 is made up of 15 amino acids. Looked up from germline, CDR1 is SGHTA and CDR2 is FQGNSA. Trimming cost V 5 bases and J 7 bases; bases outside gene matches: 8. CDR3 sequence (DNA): TGTGCCAGCAGCCCTACCCAGGGGGGGAATTCACCCCTCCACTTT. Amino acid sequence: CASSPTQGGNSPLHF.

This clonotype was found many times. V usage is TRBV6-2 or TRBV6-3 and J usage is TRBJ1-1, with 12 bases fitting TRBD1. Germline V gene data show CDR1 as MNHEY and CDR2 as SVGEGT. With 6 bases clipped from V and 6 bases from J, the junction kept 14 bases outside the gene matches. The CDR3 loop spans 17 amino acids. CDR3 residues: CASRAQGQGARGPEAFF. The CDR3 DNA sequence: TGTGCCAGCAGGGCTCAGGGACAGGGGGCAAGGGGCCCTGAAGCTTTCTTT.

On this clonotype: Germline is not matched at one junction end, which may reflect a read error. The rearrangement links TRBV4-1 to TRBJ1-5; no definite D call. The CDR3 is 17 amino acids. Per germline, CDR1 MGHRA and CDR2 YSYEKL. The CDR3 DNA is TGCGCCAGCAGCCAAGTTCTCAGCCAATATAGCAATCAGCCCCAGCCTTTT. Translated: CASSQVLSQYSNQPQPF.

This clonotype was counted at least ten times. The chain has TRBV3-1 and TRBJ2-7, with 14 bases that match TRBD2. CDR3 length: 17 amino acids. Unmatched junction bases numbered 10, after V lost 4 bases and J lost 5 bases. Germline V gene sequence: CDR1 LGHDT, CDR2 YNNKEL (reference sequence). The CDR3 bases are TGTGCCAGCAGCCGCGACCGGACTAGCGGGGGGAGAAACGAGCAGTACTTC. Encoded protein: CASSRDRTSGGRNEQYF.

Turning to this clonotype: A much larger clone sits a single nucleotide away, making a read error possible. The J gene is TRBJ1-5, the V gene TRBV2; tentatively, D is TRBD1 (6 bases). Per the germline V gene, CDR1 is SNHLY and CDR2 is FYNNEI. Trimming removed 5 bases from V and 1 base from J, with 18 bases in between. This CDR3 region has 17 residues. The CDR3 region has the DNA TGTGCCAGCAGTCAATGGAAGGGGGATGTGAGCAATCAGCCCCAGCATTTT. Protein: CASSQWKGDVSNQPQHF.

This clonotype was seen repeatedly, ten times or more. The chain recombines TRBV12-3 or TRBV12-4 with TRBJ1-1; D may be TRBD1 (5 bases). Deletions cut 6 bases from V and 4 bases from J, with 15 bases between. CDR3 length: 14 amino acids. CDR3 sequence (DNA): TGTGCCAGCAGGGAACGGGGGGTTGGCACTGAAGCTTTCTTT. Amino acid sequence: CASRERGVGTEAFF.

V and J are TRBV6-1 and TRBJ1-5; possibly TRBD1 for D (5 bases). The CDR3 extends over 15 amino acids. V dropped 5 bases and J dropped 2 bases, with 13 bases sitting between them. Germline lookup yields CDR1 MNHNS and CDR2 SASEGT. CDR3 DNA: TGTGCCAGCAGTCGATACACGGGGGGCAATCAGCCCCAGCATTTT. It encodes CASSRYTGGNQPQHF.

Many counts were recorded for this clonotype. CDR3 DNA: TGTGCCAGCAGTGAGGGGCCTCGTGGCTACACCTTC. The encoded protein is CASSEGPRGYTF. This chain joins TRBV6-1 and TRBJ1-2; possibly TRBD1 for D (5 bases). Between the trimmed V and J ends, which lost 3 bases and 7 bases, there was a span of 9 bases. In germline, CDR1 is MNHNS, CDR2 SASEGT. The CDR3 is made up of 12 amino acids.

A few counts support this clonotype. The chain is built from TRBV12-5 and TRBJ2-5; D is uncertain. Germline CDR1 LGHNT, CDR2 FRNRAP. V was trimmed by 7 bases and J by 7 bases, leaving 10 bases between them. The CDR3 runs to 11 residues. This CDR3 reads CASEVMGTQYF. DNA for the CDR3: TGTGCTAGTGAAGTTATGGGGACCCAGTACTTC.

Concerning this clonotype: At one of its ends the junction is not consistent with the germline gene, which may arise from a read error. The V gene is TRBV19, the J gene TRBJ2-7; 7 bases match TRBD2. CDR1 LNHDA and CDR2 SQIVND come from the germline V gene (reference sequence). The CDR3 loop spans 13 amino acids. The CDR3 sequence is CASGNGRDYKQYF. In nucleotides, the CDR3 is TGTGCCAGTGGTAATGGACGGGACTACAAGCAGTACTTC.

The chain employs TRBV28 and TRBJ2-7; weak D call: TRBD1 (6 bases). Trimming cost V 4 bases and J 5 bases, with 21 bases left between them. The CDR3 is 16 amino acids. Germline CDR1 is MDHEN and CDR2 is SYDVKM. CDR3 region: CASSSLLQGLPDEQYF. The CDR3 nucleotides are TGTGCCAGCAGTTCCCTATTACAGGGCCTACCAGACGAGCAGTACTTC. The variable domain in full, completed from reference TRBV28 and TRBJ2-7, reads DVKVTQSSRYLVKRTGEKVFLECVQDMDHENMFWYRQDPGLGLRLIYFSYDVKMKEKGDIPEGYSVSREKKERFSLILESASTNQTSMYLCASSSLLQGLPDEQYFGPGTRLTVT.

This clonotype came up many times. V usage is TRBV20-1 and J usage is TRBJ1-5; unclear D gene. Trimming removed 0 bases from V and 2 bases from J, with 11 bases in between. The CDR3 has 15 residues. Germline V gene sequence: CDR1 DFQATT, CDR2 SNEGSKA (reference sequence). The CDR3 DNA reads TGCAGTGCTAGAGATACGCAGACGGGCAATCAGCCCCAGCATTTT. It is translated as CSARDTQTGNQPQHF.

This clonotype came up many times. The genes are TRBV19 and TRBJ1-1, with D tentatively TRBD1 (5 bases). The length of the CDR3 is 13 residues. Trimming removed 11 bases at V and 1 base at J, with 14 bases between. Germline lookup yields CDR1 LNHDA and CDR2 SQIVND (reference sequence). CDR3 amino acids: CAPPRGKNTEAFF. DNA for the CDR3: TGTGCCCCGCCTAGGGGAAAGAACACTGAAGCTTTCTTT.

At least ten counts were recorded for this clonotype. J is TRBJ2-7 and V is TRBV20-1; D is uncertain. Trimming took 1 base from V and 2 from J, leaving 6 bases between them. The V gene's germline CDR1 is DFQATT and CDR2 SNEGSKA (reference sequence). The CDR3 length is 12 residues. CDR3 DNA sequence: TGCAGTGCTAGAGGGGTCGCCTACGAGCAGTACTTC. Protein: CSARGVAYEQYF.

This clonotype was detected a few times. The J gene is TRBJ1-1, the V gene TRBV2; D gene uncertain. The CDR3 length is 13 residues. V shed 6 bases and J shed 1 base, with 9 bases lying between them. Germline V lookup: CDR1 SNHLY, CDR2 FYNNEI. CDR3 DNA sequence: TGTGCCAGCAGCGCTTTAGAGAACACTGAAGCTTTCTTT. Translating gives CASSALENTEAFF.

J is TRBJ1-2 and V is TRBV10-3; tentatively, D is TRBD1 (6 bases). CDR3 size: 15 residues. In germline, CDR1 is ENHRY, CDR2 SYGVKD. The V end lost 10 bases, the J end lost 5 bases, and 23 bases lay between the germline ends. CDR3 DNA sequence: TGTGCCACCCAAACAGGGAGTACCCGGGAGTATGGCTACACCTTC. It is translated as CATQTGSTREYGYTF.

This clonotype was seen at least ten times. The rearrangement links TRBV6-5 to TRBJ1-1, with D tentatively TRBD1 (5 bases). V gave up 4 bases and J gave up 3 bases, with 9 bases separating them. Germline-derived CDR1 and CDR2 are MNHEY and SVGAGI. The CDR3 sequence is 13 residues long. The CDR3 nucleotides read TGTGCCAGCAGTTTTACAGGATACACTGAAGCTTTCTTT. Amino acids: CASSFTGYTEAFF.

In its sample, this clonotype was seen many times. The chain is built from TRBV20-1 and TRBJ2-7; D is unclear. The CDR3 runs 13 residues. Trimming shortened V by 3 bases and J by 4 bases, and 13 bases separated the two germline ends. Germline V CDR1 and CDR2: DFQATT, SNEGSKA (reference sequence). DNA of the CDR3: TGCAGTGCTAGCTCCTCAGAAAGATACGAGCAGTACTTC. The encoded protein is CSASSSERYEQYF.